This TCR beta chain emerged from a study of shared clonotypes between healthy human individuals. The CDR3 contains 18 residues. Trimming pared 2 bases from V and 6 bases from J, leaving 22 bases between. In germline, CDR1 is MNHEY, CDR2 SMNVEV (reference sequence). Method: immunoSEQ multiplex PCR; TCRdb's copy keeps in-frame clones and lacks some. Among about 2 million clones listed, 85% to 95% were seen once. The clonotype was recovered from a young man in good health. The V call is TRBV27, the J call TRBJ2-2, with D perhaps matching TRBD1 (5 bases). What was sequenced was naive CD4+ T cells sorted from blood. Subset reported: CD45RA+ positively selected. CDR3 in DNA: TGTGCCAGCAGTTTAAGGGGCTCGGTGACCGGGCCAGCCGGGGAGCTGTTTTTT. Translation gives CASSLRGSVTGPAGELFF.